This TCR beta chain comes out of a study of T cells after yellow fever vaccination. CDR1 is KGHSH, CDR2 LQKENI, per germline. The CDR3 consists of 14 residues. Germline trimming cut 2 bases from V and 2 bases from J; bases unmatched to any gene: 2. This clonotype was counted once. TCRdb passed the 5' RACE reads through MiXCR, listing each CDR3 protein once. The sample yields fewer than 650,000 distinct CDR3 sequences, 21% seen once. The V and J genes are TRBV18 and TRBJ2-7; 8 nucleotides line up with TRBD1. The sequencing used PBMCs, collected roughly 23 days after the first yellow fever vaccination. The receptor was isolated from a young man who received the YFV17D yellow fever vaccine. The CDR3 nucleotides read TGTGCCAGCTCACCAGACAGGGGCGCCTACGAGCAGTACTTC. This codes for CASSPDRGAYEQYF.